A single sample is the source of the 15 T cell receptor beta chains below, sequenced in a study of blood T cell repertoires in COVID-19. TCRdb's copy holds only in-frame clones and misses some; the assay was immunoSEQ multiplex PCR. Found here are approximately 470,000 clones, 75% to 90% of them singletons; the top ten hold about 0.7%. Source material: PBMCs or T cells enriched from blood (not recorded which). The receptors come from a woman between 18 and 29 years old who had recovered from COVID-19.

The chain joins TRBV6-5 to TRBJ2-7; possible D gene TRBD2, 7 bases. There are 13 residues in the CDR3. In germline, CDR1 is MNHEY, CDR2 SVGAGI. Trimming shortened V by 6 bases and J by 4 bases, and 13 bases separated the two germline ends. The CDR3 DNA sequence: TGTGCCAGCAGAGGGGGGGATTATTACGAGCAGTACTTC. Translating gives CASRGGDYYEQYF.

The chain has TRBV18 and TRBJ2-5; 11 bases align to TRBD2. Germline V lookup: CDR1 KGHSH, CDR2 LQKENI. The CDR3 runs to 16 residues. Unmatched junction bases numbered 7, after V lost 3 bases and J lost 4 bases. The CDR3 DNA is TGTGCCAGCTCACCTTTCCGACTAGCGGGGCGAGAGACCCAGTACTTC. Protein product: CASSPFRLAGRETQYF.

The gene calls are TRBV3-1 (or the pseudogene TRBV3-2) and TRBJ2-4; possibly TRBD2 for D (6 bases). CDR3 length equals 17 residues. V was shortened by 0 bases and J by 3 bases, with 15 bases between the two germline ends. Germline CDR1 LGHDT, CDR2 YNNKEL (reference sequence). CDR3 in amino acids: CASSQDHGGVFKNIQYF. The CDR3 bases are TGTGCCAGCAGCCAAGATCACGGCGGGGTGTTCAAAAACATTCAGTACTTC.

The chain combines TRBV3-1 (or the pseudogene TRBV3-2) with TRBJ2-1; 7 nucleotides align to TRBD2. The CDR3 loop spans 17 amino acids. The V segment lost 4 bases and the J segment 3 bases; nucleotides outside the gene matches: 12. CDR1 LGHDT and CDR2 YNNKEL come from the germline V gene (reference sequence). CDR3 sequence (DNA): TGTGCCAGCAGCCTCACCAAAGGAACTAGCGTCTACAATGAGCAGTTCTTC. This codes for CASSLTKGTSVYNEQFF.

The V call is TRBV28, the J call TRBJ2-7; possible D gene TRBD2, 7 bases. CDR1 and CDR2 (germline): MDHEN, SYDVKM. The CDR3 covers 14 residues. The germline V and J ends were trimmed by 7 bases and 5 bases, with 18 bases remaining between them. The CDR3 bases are TGTGCCAGCAAGATTGGCGGGGGCATAGACGAGCAGTACTTC. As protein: CASKIGGGIDEQYF.

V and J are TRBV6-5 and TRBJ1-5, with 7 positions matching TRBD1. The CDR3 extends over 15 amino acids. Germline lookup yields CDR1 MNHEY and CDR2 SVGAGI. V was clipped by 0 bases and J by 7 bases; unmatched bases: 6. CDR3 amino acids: CASSYSNRGGQPQHF. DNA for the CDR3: TGTGCCAGCAGTTACTCGAACAGGGGTGGACAGCCCCAGCATTTT.

Here the CDR3 DNA reads TGTGCCAGCAGCAACACCGGGACAGGGTCCGTAGCTTTCTTT. Translation gives CASSNTGTGSVAFF. The V and J genes are TRBV2 and TRBJ1-1; 9 bases fit TRBD1. The CDR3 is made up of 14 amino acids. J lost 10 bases, V lost 6 bases, and 12 bases had no gene match. Germline V lookup: CDR1 SNHLY, CDR2 FYNNEI. Variable domain in full (rest from reference TRBV2 and TRBJ1-1): EPEVTQTPSHQVTQMGQEVILRCVPISNHLYFYWYRQILGQKVEFLVSFYNNEISEKSEIFDDQFSVERPDGSNFTLKIRSTKLEDSAMYFCASSNTGTGSVAFFGQGTRLTVV.

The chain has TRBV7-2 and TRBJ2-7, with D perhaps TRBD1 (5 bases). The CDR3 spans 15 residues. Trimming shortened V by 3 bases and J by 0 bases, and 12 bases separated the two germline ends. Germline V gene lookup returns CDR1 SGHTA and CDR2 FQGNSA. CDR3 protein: CASSFPTGFSYEQYF. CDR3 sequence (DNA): TGTGCCAGCAGCTTCCCTACAGGCTTCTCCTACGAGCAGTACTTC. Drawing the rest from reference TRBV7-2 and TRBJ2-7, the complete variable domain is GAGVSQSPSNKVTEKGKDVELRCDPISGHTALYWYRQSLGQGLEFLIYFQGNSAPDKSGLPSDRFSAERTGGSVSTLTIQRTQQEDSAVYLCASSFPTGFSYEQYFGPGTRLTVT.

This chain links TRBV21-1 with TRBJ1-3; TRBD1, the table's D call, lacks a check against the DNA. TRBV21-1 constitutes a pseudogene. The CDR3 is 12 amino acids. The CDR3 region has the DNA TGTTTCCGGGACACTCAGAGAAACACCATATATTTT. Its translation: CFRDTQRNTIYF.

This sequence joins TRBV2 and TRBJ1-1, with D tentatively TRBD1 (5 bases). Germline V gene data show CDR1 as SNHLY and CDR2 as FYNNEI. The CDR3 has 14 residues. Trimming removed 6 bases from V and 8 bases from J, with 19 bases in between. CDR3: CASRADSNIREAFF. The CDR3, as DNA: TGTGCCAGCAGAGCCGACAGCAACATACGGGAAGCTTTCTTT.

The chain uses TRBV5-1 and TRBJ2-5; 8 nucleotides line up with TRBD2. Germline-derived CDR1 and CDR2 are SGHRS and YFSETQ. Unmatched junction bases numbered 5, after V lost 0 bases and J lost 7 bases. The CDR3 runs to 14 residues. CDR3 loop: CASSLGGLDGTQYF. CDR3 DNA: TGCGCCAGCAGCTTGGGGGGACTAGACGGGACCCAGTACTTC.

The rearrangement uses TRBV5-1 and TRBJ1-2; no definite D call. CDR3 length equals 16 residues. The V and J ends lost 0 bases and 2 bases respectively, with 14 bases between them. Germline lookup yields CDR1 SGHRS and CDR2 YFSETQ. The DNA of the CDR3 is TGCGCCAGCAGCTTGGAGAAGGGCGGGTGGAACTATGGCTACACCTTC. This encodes CASSLEKGGWNYGYTF.

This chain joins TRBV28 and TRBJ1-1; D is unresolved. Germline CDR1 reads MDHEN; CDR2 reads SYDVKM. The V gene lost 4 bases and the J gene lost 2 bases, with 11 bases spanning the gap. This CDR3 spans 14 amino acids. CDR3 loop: CASSSPGVNTEAFF. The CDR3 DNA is TGTGCCAGCAGTTCCCCGGGAGTCAACACTGAAGCTTTCTTT.

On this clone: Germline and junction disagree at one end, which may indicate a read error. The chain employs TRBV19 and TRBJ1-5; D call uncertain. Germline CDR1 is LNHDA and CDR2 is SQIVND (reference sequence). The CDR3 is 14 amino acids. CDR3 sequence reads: CASSIHDGNQPQHF. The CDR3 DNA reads TGTGCCAGCAGTATCCACGACGGGAATCAGCCCCAGCATTTT.

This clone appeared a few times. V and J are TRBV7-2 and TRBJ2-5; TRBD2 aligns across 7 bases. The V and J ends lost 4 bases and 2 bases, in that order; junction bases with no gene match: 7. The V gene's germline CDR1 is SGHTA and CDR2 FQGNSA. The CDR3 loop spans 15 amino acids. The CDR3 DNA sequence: TGTGCCAGCAGCTACGAGCGGGATTCACAAGAGACCCAGTACTTC. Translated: CASSYERDSQETQYF.